This T cell receptor (beta chain) stems from a study of shared clonotypes between healthy human individuals. General study results and limits: Across subsets, estimated richness was generally greater for naive than for memory populations. Rarefaction analysis demonstrated incomplete sorted-subset sequencing notwithstanding large depth. Generation of non-shared clonotypes was less probable than generation of clonotypes shared by all four donors.

In the case of this clone: Antigen unknown.

Trimming removed 1 base at V and 10 bases at J, with 10 bases between. The length of the CDR3 is 12 residues. Per germline, CDR1 PRHDT and CDR2 FYEKMQ (reference sequence). Sequenced by immunoSEQ multiplex PCR; TCRdb stores in-frame clones only, minus some. This sample has around 2,000,000 clones; about 95% occur once, and the top ten carry around 1.1%. It was CD45RO-negative cells, positively selected for CCR7, that made up naive CD8 cells, with terminally differentiated effector memory CD45RA+ cells excluded. Donors comprised healthy HIV-negative adults lacking recent acute infections or vaccinations.

V gene TRBV13 combines with J gene TRBJ1-1, with D hard to call. The TCR originated in a man between 18 and 35 years old in good health. Sequenced sample: naive CD8+ T cells sorted from blood. CDR3 nucleotides: TGTGCCAGCAGCTTAGAGGGTATAACAGCTTTCTTT. It translates to CASSLEGITAFF.